One and the same sample provided the 11 T cell receptor beta chains below, sequenced in a study of T cells in Graves' hyperthyroidism and ophthalmopathy (dated by TCRdb to between 2019 and 2020). Library method: multiplex PCR. The sequencing machine was an Illumina HiSeq 2000. Amplification of TCR beta CDR3 regions was carried out from RNA transcripts. The first round of RT-PCR for the TCR CDR3 was performed with the HTBI primer set and the Qiagen OneStep RT-PCR kit. TCRdb reran the public reads through fastp at Q25 and MiXCR, keeping productive beta chains. One record per CDR3 amino acid sequence lists the most common genes and DNA. For this sample the table gives hundreds of thousands of distinct CDR3 sequences, of which around 24% were detected only once. The top ten clones comprise about 10% of the sample. The sequencing sample was made of blood. The receptor set was obtained from a woman aged 25 to 45 with Graves' ophthalmopathy.

This clonotype has ten or more counts. A junction boundary mismatches the germline segment, possibly from a read error. This chain links TRBV6-1 with TRBJ2-5, with 10 bases aligning to TRBD2. Germline CDR1 MNHNS, CDR2 SASEGT. This CDR3 has 14 amino acids. The CDR3 nucleotides are TGTGCCAGCAGTAAAGCGGGGGGGCCCGAGACCCAGTACTTC. It is translated as CASSKAGGPETQYF.

The chain's CDR3 is CASSLNLAGVETQYF. The DNA for the CDR3 is TGTGCCAGCAGCTTAAATTTAGCGGGAGTAGAGACCCAGTACTTC. The rearrangement links TRBV28 to TRBJ2-5; the match to TRBD2 covers 9 bases. Losses at the gene ends were 6 bases for V and 4 bases for J; bases not matched to a gene: 9. This CDR3 is 15 amino acids long. Germline CDR1 is MDHEN and CDR2 is SYDVKM.

This clonotype was counted ten times or more. The rearrangement uses TRBV6-2 or TRBV6-3 and TRBJ1-2; no clear D. With 1 base removed from V and 8 bases from J, the gap between germline ends came to 5 bases. The CDR3 is made up of 11 amino acids. Germline V gives CDR1 MNHEY, CDR2 SVGEGT. DNA of the CDR3: TGTGCCAGCAGTTACTTGGGCGGCTACACCTTC. It yields the protein CASSYLGGYTF.

The rearrangement joins TRBV18 to TRBJ2-7; 7 bases align to TRBD1. With V trimmed by 0 bases and J by 7 bases, 9 bases remained unmatched. Germline V gene lookup returns CDR1 KGHSH and CDR2 LQKENI. This CDR3 comprises 15 residues. The CDR3 bases are TGTGCCAGCTCACCACCACTGGGACAGCTTGAGGAGCAGTACTTC. It yields the protein CASSPPLGQLEEQYF.

This clonotype was counted ten times or more. The V and J genes are TRBV7-2 and TRBJ2-2, with D uncertain. Trimming took 10 bases from V and 0 from J, leaving 12 bases between them. The CDR3 runs to 14 residues. Per germline, CDR1 SGHTA and CDR2 FQGNSA. As DNA, the CDR3 is TGTGCCACCGGCGGCGGCCCGAACACCGGGGAGCTGTTTTTT. Its translation: CATGGGPNTGELFF.

This clonotype has ten or more counts. It may be a read error: a sequence one base away is much more abundant. This chain links TRBV28 with TRBJ1-1, with TRBD1 matching 9 bases. Germline CDR1 is MDHEN and CDR2 is SYDVKM. The CDR3 has 14 residues. V lost 6 bases to trimming and J lost 0 bases; unmatched junction nucleotides: 2. CDR3 nucleotides: TGTGCCAGCAGGAGGACAGGGGTGAACACTGAAGCTTTCTTT. This gives the protein CASRRTGVNTEAFF.

At least ten counts were recorded for this clonotype. In DNA form, the CDR3 reads TGTGCCAGCAGCACAGGCCGGCTCCCCCGAAATCAGCCCCAGCATTTT. It specifies CASSTGRLPRNQPQHF. The genes are TRBV6-1 and TRBJ1-5; D is perhaps TRBD1 (5 bases). Looked up from germline, CDR1 is MNHNS and CDR2 is SASEGT. The CDR3 runs to 16 residues. The ends were cut back, 6 bases at V and 4 bases at J, with 19 bases in the middle.

This clonotype has at least ten counts. This chain links TRBV10-3 with TRBJ1-2; 11 bases are shared with TRBD1. The trim removed 5 bases at V and 3 bases at J, leaving 8 bases unmatched. The CDR3 is made up of 16 amino acids. Germline CDR1 is ENHRY and CDR2 is SYGVKD. The CDR3 is CAISQGQGASDYGYTF. The DNA for the CDR3 is TGTGCCATCAGTCAAGGACAGGGGGCTTCGGACTATGGCTACACCTTC.

This sequence joins TRBV19 and TRBJ2-3; perhaps TRBD2 as D (5 bases). V lost 7 bases to trimming and J lost 2 bases, with 16 bases between them. This CDR3 is built from 15 residues. Germline assignment: CDR1 LNHDA and CDR2 SQIVND (reference sequence). This CDR3 is CASNNYEGNTDTQYF. The CDR3 DNA follows: TGTGCCAGTAACAACTACGAGGGCAACACAGATACGCAGTATTTT.

V is TRBV7-2 and J is TRBJ2-4; maybe TRBD2 (5 bases). CDR1 SGHTA and CDR2 FQGNSA come from the germline V gene. Trimming took off 5 bases at V and 9 bases at J, with 17 bases between the two ends. The CDR3 spans 14 residues. CDR3 DNA sequence: TGTGCCAGCAGCCAGGATCGGGGTAGGGTCATTCAGTACTTC. Its translation: CASSQDRGRVIQYF. Supplemented by reference TRBV7-2 and TRBJ2-4, the full variable domain reads GAGVSQSPSNKVTEKGKDVELRCDPISGHTALYWYRQSLGQGLEFLIYFQGNSAPDKSGLPSDRFSAERTGGSVSTLTIQRTQQEDSAVYLCASSQDRGRVIQYFGAGTRLSVL.

At least ten counts were recorded for this clonotype. The gene calls are TRBV6-2 or TRBV6-3 and TRBJ2-5; D perhaps matches TRBD2 (5 bases). This CDR3 region has 17 residues. Germline V gene lookup returns CDR1 MNHEY and CDR2 SVGEGT. Trimming removed 3 bases at V and 2 bases at J, with 19 bases between. CDR3 loop: CASSYAPPGSGQETQYF. In nucleotides, the CDR3 is TGTGCCAGCAGTTATGCTCCCCCGGGGTCGGGGCAAGAGACCCAGTACTTC.